Below, 16 T cell receptor beta chains from the same sample are listed, as sequenced in a study of blood T cell repertoires in COVID-19. Profiled with immunoSEQ multiplex PCR; TCRdb holds only in-frame clones, not every one. The sample yields 540,000 or so clones, approximately 88% seen once. The sample consisted of peripheral blood. These receptors all stem from a woman aged 50 to 60 with COVID-19, enrolled during active disease.

The count of this clone is one. The rearrangement uses TRBV29-1 and TRBJ1-2; TRBD1 matches 7 bases. The V and J ends lost 4 bases and 6 bases, in that order; junction bases with no gene match: 5. Germline values: CDR1 SQVTM, CDR2 ANQGSEA. There are 12 residues in the CDR3. CDR3: CSVAGGVDGYTF. The CDR3 DNA is TGCAGCGTTGCAGGGGGTGTCGATGGCTACACCTTC.

The chain joins TRBV6-1 to TRBJ2-7, with 10 bases lining up with TRBD1. This CDR3 spans 16 amino acids. Germline V gene lookup returns CDR1 MNHNS and CDR2 SASEGT. The junction had 4 bases not matched to a gene; V was cut back by 1 base and J by 1 base. The CDR3 reads CASSEVPGQGSYEQYF. The CDR3 bases are TGTGCCAGCAGTGAAGTCCCGGGACAGGGGTCCTACGAGCAGTACTTC.

CDR3 region: CASSWGRENDGYTF. For the CDR3, the DNA is TGTGCCAGCAGTTGGGGCAGGGAAAACGATGGCTACACCTTC. The V call is TRBV6-7, the J call TRBJ1-2, with D possibly matching TRBD1 (5 bases). TRBV6-7 falls under the ORF class, with uncertain function. Trimming pared 4 bases from V and 6 bases from J, leaving 15 bases between. There are 14 residues in the CDR3.

The rearrangement joins TRBV5-8 to TRBJ1-4; 10 bases line up with TRBD1. The CDR3 runs to 15 residues. CDR1 is SGHTS, CDR2 YDEGEE, per germline. V shed 4 bases and J 7 bases; nucleotides not matched to a gene: 7. This CDR3 is CASSLGQGSREKLFF. CDR3 in DNA: TGTGCCAGCAGCCTGGGACAGGGGTCGCGTGAAAAACTGTTTTTT.

The chain combines TRBV24-1 with TRBJ1-5, with TRBD1 identical over 8 bases. The trim removed 5 bases at V and 1 base at J, leaving 3 bases unmatched. Germline assignment: CDR1 KGHDR and CDR2 SFDVKD. The length of the CDR3 is 15 residues. CDR3 in amino acids: CATSGGTGSNQPQHF. DNA for the CDR3: TGTGCCACCAGTGGAGGGACAGGCAGCAATCAGCCCCAGCATTTT.

In this sample, this clone turned up once. The chain joins TRBV6-1 to TRBJ2-3; D unclear. CDR1 is MNHNS and CDR2 is SASEGT in the germline V gene. The CDR3 sequence is 14 residues long. V was shortened by 1 base and J by 2 bases, with 7 bases between the two germline ends. The CDR3 nucleotides read TGTGCCAGCAGTGAAGGACATAACACAGATACGCAGTATTTT. Translation gives CASSEGHNTDTQYF.

Comment on this clone: This sample includes further DNA sequences coding for the same CDR3. The chain is built from TRBV6-5 and TRBJ2-7, with D hard to call. This CDR3 has 11 residues. Between the trimmed V and J ends, which lost 4 bases and 7 bases, there was a span of 8 bases. Per germline, CDR1 MNHEY and CDR2 SVGAGI. The CDR3 nucleotides read TGTGCCAGCAGTTCGGGTGGAGAGCAGTACTTC. Protein sequence: CASSSGGEQYF.

The chain has TRBV7-2 and TRBJ1-6; tentative D call: TRBD1 (6 bases). The CDR3 is made up of 14 amino acids. Trimming took off 3 bases at V and 8 bases at J, with 11 bases between the two ends. Germline V lookup: CDR1 SGHTA, CDR2 FQGNSA. For the CDR3, the DNA is TGTGCCAGCAGCTTTCGACAGGACGATTCACCCCTCCACTTT. Translating gives CASSFRQDDSPLHF.

V gene TRBV2 combines with J gene TRBJ2-3, with D maybe TRBD1 (5 bases). The V and J ends lost 1 base and 4 bases respectively, with 9 bases between them. Germline V CDR1 and CDR2: SNHLY, FYNNEI. The CDR3 has 14 residues. CDR3 sequence (DNA): TGTGCCAGCAGTGAAGAAGTGGGGCCAGATACGCAGTATTTT. Encoded protein: CASSEEVGPDTQYF. The variable domain in full, with the rest retrieved from reference TRBV2 and TRBJ2-3, is EPEVTQTPSHQVTQMGQEVILRCVPISNHLYFYWYRQILGQKVEFLVSFYNNEISEKSEIFDDQFSVERPDGSNFTLKIRSTKLEDSAMYFCASSEEVGPDTQYFGPGTRLTVL.

The chain recombines TRBV7-6 with TRBJ2-3; the D is unclear. Trimming removed 1 base from V and 4 bases from J, with 18 bases in between. CDR3 length: 17 residues. The germline CDR1 and CDR2 sequences are SGHVS and FNYEAQ. The CDR3 DNA follows: TGTGCCAGCAGCTTAGAATCCCAAGGCCAGGCCGCAGATACGCAGTATTTT. Translation: CASSLESQGQAADTQYF.

The CDR3 region has the DNA TGTGCCAGTAGTAACGCCGGGTCCCAGGGGGCCGGGGAAAAACTGTTTTTT. The encoded protein is CASSNAGSQGAGEKLFF. V and J are TRBV19 and TRBJ1-4; 8 nucleotides agree with TRBD1. Germline V gene lookup returns CDR1 LNHDA and CDR2 SQIVND (reference sequence). The CDR3 has 17 amino acids. J was trimmed by 8 bases and V by 4 bases; bases with no gene match: 15. Full variable domain (outside the CDR3, taken from reference TRBV19 and TRBJ1-4): DGGITQSPKYLFRKEGQNVTLSCEQNLNHDAMYWYRQDPGQGLRLIYYSQIVNDFQKGDIAEGYSVSREKKESFPLTVTSAQKNPTAFYLCASSNAGSQGAGEKLFFGSGTQLSVL.

This chain links TRBV19 with TRBJ1-1; D unclear. This CDR3 contains 12 residues. The germline CDR1 and CDR2 sequences are LNHDA and SQIVND (reference sequence). Deletions cut 5 bases from V and 5 bases from J, with 9 bases between. The CDR3 sequence: CASSYSPTEAFF. CDR3 DNA sequence: TGTGCCAGTAGTTACTCCCCAACTGAAGCTTTCTTT.

The chain combines TRBV7-8 with TRBJ2-1; TRBD2 matches 8 bases. Germline CDR1 reads SGHVS; CDR2 reads FQNEAQ. The CDR3 loop spans 17 amino acids. The V and J ends lost 0 bases and 1 base, in that order; junction bases with no gene match: 5. The CDR3 bases are TGTGCCAGCAGCTTAGCGCTCGGGGGGGCATCCTACAATGAGCAGTTCTTC. It specifies CASSLALGGASYNEQFF.

The V and J genes are TRBV11-2 and TRBJ2-7, with a tentative D call TRBD2 (6 bases). V was trimmed by 2 bases and J by 5 bases, leaving 22 bases between them. The CDR3 has 17 amino acids. The germline V gene encodes CDR1 SGHAT and CDR2 FQNNGV. CDR3 DNA sequence: TGTGCCAGCAGCTTATCGGGGAGGAGGACACCCCACCACGAGCAGTACTTC. It is translated as CASSLSGRRTPHHEQYF.

The gene calls are TRBV7-6 and TRBJ2-1; TRBD2 is a possible D gene (6 bases). V lost 5 bases to trimming and J lost 0 bases, with 14 bases between them. This CDR3 spans 16 amino acids. Germline V CDR1 and CDR2: SGHVS, FNYEAQ. This CDR3 is CASSRRRDASYNEQFF. The DNA of the CDR3 is TGTGCCAGCAGCCGCCGGCGGGACGCCTCCTACAATGAGCAGTTCTTC.

The rearrangement uses TRBV3-1 (or the pseudogene TRBV3-2) and TRBJ1-4; possible D gene TRBD1, 5 bases. The length of the CDR3 is 15 residues. The V end lost 1 base, the J end lost 8 bases, and 14 bases lay between the germline ends. Germline CDR1 is LGHDT and CDR2 is YNNKEL (reference sequence). The CDR3 here is CASSQGSPGGEKLFF. In nucleotides, the CDR3 is TGTGCCAGCAGCCAAGGGTCTCCGGGGGGAGAAAAACTGTTTTTT.